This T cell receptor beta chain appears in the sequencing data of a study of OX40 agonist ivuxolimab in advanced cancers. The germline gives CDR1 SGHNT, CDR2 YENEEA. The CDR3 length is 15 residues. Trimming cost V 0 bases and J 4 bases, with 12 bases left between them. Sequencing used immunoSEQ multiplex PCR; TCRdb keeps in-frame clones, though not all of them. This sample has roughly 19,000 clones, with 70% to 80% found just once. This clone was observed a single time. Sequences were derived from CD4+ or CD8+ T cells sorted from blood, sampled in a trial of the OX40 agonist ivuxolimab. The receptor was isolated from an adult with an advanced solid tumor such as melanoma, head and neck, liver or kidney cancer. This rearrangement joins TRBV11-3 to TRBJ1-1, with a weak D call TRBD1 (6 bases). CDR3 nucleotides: TGTGCCAGCAGCTTAGAGGGGGCGCAGGGCACTGAAGCTTTCTTT. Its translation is CASSLEGAQGTEAFF.